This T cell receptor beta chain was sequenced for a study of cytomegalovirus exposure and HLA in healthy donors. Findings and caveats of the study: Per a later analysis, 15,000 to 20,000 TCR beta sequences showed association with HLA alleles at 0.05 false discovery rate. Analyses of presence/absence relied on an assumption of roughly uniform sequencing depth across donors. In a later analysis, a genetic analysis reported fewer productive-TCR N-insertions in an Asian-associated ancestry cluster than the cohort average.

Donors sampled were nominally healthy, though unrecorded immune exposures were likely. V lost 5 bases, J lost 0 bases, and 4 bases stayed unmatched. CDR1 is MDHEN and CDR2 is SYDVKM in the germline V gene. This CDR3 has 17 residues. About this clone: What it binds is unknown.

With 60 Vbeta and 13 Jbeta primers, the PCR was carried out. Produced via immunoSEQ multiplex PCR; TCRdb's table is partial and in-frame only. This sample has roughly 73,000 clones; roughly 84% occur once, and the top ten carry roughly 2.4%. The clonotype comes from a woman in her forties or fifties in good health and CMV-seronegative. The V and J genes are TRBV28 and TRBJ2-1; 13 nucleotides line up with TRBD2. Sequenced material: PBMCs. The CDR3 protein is CASSRRTSGSSYNEQFF. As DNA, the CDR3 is TGTGCCAGCAGTCGTCGGACTAGCGGGAGCTCCTACAATGAGCAGTTCTTC.